Below, one T cell receptor (beta chain) is given with its context. Its target antigen remains unknown. Base-call qualities are not available, and no considerably larger clone is one nucleotide away. Participants in the prospective study were aged about 18 to 90 years, lived in about two dozen United States geographic areas, and enrolled through a virtual design. To assign participants to cohorts, the prospective study relied on clinical history that participants themselves reported in a screening survey and a study questionnaire. Recovered participants in ImmuneRACE Cohort 3 were defined by two consecutive negative NP/OP PCR tests, clearance by a healthcare professional, or resolution of symptoms. Each participant in the prospective study had whole blood, serum and a nasopharyngeal or oropharyngeal swab collected by mobile phlebotomists. Prospective study participants could optionally give additional blood draws and questionnaires over an approximately two-month period. Before DNA extraction, blood samples from the prospective study were shipped at room temperature or frozen.

This specimen comes from a study of blood T cell repertoires in COVID-19 (dated by TCRdb to about 2020). General notes on the study: Collaborator samples came from the United States, Italy and Spain and covered acute and convalescent phases of COVID-19. The material from the prospective study consisted of cDNA or gDNA derived from T cells, B-cell-depleted T cells, or PBMCs. Where available, HLA class I and class II types were taken from metadata supplied by the sample provider and were not determined by assay-based typing. Samples were obtained from the ongoing ImmuneRACE study (first 160 participants) and from about 1,300 subjects provided by 6 global collaborators. The dataset comprised deeply sampled blood TCRbeta repertoires from subjects exposed to, actively infected with, or recovered from COVID-19. The repertoires were made available in a free public database intended to serve as a resource for research on the immune response to SARS-CoV-2. The sample metadata nearly always contained a de-identified subject ID, COVID-19 status, age in years and sex. Study-wide findings and limitations: The quantity of clinical and demographic metadata differed by source and by participant and was supplied without curation.

The immunoSEQ Assay, a bias-controlled multiplex PCR, was used to amplify TCRbeta CDR3 regions from genomic DNA. As for the authors' bioinformatics: Nucleated cell counts per sample were estimated from amplification of reference gene primers within the assay. To quantify the absolute abundance of each unique TCRbeta CDR3 rearrangement, sequence reads were collapsed and filtered. For each sample, productive Simpson clonality was calculated as the square root of Simpson's diversity index over productive rearrangements. Here the immuneACCESS table is served through TCRdb, limited to in-frame sequences with V and J called. Missing clones are a known gap in these copies; in checked studies unresolved V genes cover under half, and the rest lacks a known reason. Clone size and V and J calls were adopted from that table, with D and trimming inferred from the DNA. The sample table contains just over 150,000 clones; only one count was recorded for roughly 90% of them. Around 7% of the sample belongs to the ten largest clones.

A distance of 5 bases separates the germline ends of V and J, which lose 2 bases and 3 bases respectively. From its cysteine to its phenylalanine, the CDR3 spans 12 amino acids. Only the CDR3 region is kept as DNA, spanning 36 bases read in frame from base 1. For CDR1 and CDR2, the germline V gene lists MRHNA and SNTAGT. The receptor comes from a woman aged 45-65 years who had recovered from COVID-19. Sequencing used PBMCs or T cells enriched from blood (not recorded which). The chain is made from TRBV6-4 and TRBJ2-7, and perhaps TRBD2 as D gene, on 5 matching bases. In nucleotides, the sequence is TGTGCCAGCAGTGACGAGGGCTACGAGCAGTACTTC. Translated, it reads CASSDEGYEQYF.